One and the same sample provided the 18 T cell receptor beta chains below, sequenced in a study of OX40 agonist ivuxolimab in advanced cancers. Profiled with immunoSEQ multiplex PCR; TCRdb holds only in-frame clones, not every one. Of about 91,000 clones detected, less than 90% appear once; the ten largest clones hold around 1.1%. The input for sequencing was CD4+ or CD8+ T cells sorted from blood, taken in a trial of the OX40 agonist ivuxolimab. Receptors originate from an adult with an advanced solid tumor such as melanoma, head and neck, liver or kidney cancer.

Details on this clone: One end of the junction varies from germline; a read error may be responsible. The chain links TRBV5-1 to TRBJ2-2; the match to TRBD1 covers 7 bases. CDR1 is SGHRS and CDR2 is YFSETQ in the germline V gene. CDR3 length equals 14 residues. The DNA for the CDR3 is TGCACCAGCAGCTGGGGACAGCAAAGCAGGGAGCTGTTTTTT. This translates into CTSSWGQQSRELFF.

This clone was observed a single time. This chain links TRBV2 with TRBJ1-2; 7 bases fit TRBD1. CDR3 length equals 13 residues. Trimming cost V 10 bases and J 5 bases; bases outside gene matches: 10. Germline loops: CDR1 SNHLY, CDR2 FYNNEI. The CDR3 region is CATRDSLQYGYTF. The CDR3 region has the DNA TGTGCCACCCGGGACAGCTTACAATATGGCTACACCTTC.

The genes are TRBV7-2 and TRBJ1-3, with D perhaps matching TRBD1 (6 bases). The germline CDR1 and CDR2 sequences are SGHTA and FQGNSA. The length of the CDR3 is 13 residues. Trimming cost V 8 bases and J 3 bases, with 11 bases left between them. The CDR3, as DNA: TGTGCCAGCCGAGGGGGGGTTGGAAACACCATATATTTT. This encodes CASRGGVGNTIYF. Using reference TRBV7-2 and TRBJ1-3 for the parts outside the CDR3, the full variable domain is GAGVSQSPSNKVTEKGKDVELRCDPISGHTALYWYRQSLGQGLEFLIYFQGNSAPDKSGLPSDRFSAERTGGSVSTLTIQRTQQEDSAVYLCASRGGVGNTIYFGEGSWLTVV.

The genes are TRBV7-2 and TRBJ1-2, with D uncertain. Germline CDR1 and CDR2: SGHTA and FQGNSA. Trimming left V 5 bases short and J 4 bases short, with 14 bases between. The length of the CDR3 is 14 residues. This CDR3 is CASSDMGAFYGYTF. The CDR3 DNA is TGTGCCAGCAGCGACATGGGCGCGTTCTATGGCTACACCTTC.

The V call is TRBV19, the J call TRBJ2-3, with no clear D. The CDR3 extends over 13 amino acids. CDR1 LNHDA and CDR2 SQIVND come from the germline V gene (reference sequence). V shed 5 bases and J shed 0 bases, with 6 bases lying between them. The CDR3 is CASSAQSTDTQYF. In DNA form, the CDR3 reads TGTGCCAGTAGTGCGCAGAGCACAGATACGCAGTATTTT.

The chain has TRBV7-9 and TRBJ2-3; the D is unclear. The germline V gene has CDR1 SEHNR and CDR2 FQNEAQ (reference sequence). The CDR3 length is 15 residues. The V and J ends lost 2 bases and 1 base respectively, with 10 bases between them. CDR3 sequence: CASSLTTPGTDTQYF. CDR3 nucleotides: TGTGCCAGCAGCTTAACCACTCCGGGCACAGATACGCAGTATTTT. Drawing the rest from reference TRBV7-9 and TRBJ2-3, the complete variable domain is DTGVSQNPRHKITKRGQNVTFRCDPISEHNRLYWYRQTLGQGPEFLTYFQNEAQLEKSRLLSDRFSAERPKGSFSTLEIQRTEQGDSAMYLCASSLTTPGTDTQYFGPGTRLTVL.

The chain couples TRBV10-3 to TRBJ2-3, with TRBD2 matching over 11 bases. Germline V CDR1 and CDR2: ENHRY, SYGVKD. V shed 2 bases, J shed 0 bases, and the junction held 10 bases outside the gene matches. This CDR3 is 19 amino acids long. CDR3 residues: CAISEGGRRLAGSTDTQYF. CDR3 bases: TGTGCCATCAGTGAGGGGGGTAGGAGACTAGCGGGGAGCACAGATACGCAGTATTTT.

The chain couples TRBV18 to TRBJ2-5; TRBD1 or TRBD2 may be the D gene (5 bases each). Germline V gene data show CDR1 as KGHSH and CDR2 as LQKENI. This CDR3 has 13 residues. V was shortened by 3 bases and J by 2 bases, with 7 bases between the two germline ends. The CDR3 region is CASSPGPQETQYF. CDR3 DNA sequence: TGTGCCAGCTCACCGGGACCTCAAGAGACCCAGTACTTC.

This clone has a single count. The chain couples TRBV7-9 to TRBJ1-6; TRBD1 matches 7 bases. Germline values: CDR1 SEHNR, CDR2 FQNEAQ (reference sequence). J gave up 2 bases and V 2 bases, and 6 bases lay outside the gene matches. The CDR3 is 17 amino acids. DNA of the CDR3: TGTGCCAGCAGCTTATTTCGGGACAGCGCCTATAATTCACCCCTCCACTTT. Its translation: CASSLFRDSAYNSPLHF.

The chain employs TRBV30 and TRBJ1-1, with D maybe TRBD1 (5 bases). V shed 0 bases and J shed 6 bases, with 14 bases lying between them. The germline gives CDR1 GTSNPN, CDR2 SVGIG (reference sequence). This CDR3 comprises 14 residues. The CDR3 region is CAWSVLAGTPEAFF. In DNA form, the CDR3 reads TGTGCCTGGAGTGTATTGGCAGGGACCCCTGAAGCTTTCTTT.

The gene calls are TRBV27 and TRBJ1-3, with D perhaps TRBD1 (5 bases). CDR3 length equals 16 residues. Trimming shortened V by 2 bases and J by 0 bases, and 11 bases separated the two germline ends. Germline V gene lookup returns CDR1 MNHEY and CDR2 SMNVEV (reference sequence). CDR3 loop: CASSLRQGLSGNTIYF. The DNA of the CDR3 is TGTGCCAGCAGTTTACGTCAGGGCCTCTCTGGAAACACCATATATTTT.

This clone was observed once. The chain has TRBV7-2 and TRBJ1-2; 8 nucleotides agree with TRBD1. The CDR3 runs to 14 residues. The V gene's germline CDR1 is SGHTA and CDR2 FQGNSA. Trimming took 5 bases from V and 2 from J; bases not matched to a gene: 4. CDR3 sequence: CASSMDRANYGYTF. The DNA for the CDR3 is TGTGCCAGCAGCATGGACAGGGCCAACTATGGCTACACCTTC. Drawing the rest from reference TRBV7-2 and TRBJ1-2, the complete variable domain is GAGVSQSPSNKVTEKGKDVELRCDPISGHTALYWYRQSLGQGLEFLIYFQGNSAPDKSGLPSDRFSAERTGGSVSTLTIQRTQQEDSAVYLCASSMDRANYGYTFGSGTRLTVV.

This chain connects TRBV19 to TRBJ2-3, with D uncertain. Between the trimmed V and J ends, which lost 10 bases and 2 bases, there was a span of 13 bases. This CDR3 contains 13 residues. Germline-derived CDR1 and CDR2 are LNHDA and SQIVND (reference sequence). DNA for the CDR3: TGTGCCACTAAGCCAGCAGACACAGATACGCAGTATTTT. Protein product: CATKPADTDTQYF.

This clone was observed a single time. The V call is TRBV9, the J call TRBJ2-5; 7 bases line up with TRBD1. V lost 0 bases and J lost 4; bases outside the gene matches: 12. The germline V gene has CDR1 SGDLS and CDR2 YYNGEE. The CDR3 totals 17 residues. The CDR3 protein is CASSVGGQTGVGETQYF. CDR3 nucleotides: TGTGCCAGCAGCGTAGGTGGTCAAACAGGGGTGGGAGAGACCCAGTACTTC.

The CDR3, as DNA: TGTGCCAGCAGTATACACGGGGTTGGCTACACCTTC. Its translation: CASSIHGVGYTF. The gene calls are TRBV6-1 and TRBJ1-2, with unresolved D. The germline V gene has CDR1 MNHNS and CDR2 SASEGT. This CDR3 comprises 12 residues. The ends were cut back, 5 bases at V and 7 bases at J, with 11 bases in the middle.

V usage is TRBV19 and J usage is TRBJ1-1; D uncertain. Germline lookup yields CDR1 LNHDA and CDR2 SQIVND (reference sequence). V dropped 5 bases and J dropped 6 bases, with 13 bases sitting between them. CDR3 length: 13 residues. CDR3 region: CASSPFLPSEAFF. DNA for the CDR3: TGTGCCAGTAGTCCATTCTTACCTTCTGAAGCTTTCTTT.

This clone came up once. J is TRBJ2-5 and V is TRBV27; D is possibly TRBD1 or TRBD2 (5 bases each). Germline V gene lookup returns CDR1 MNHEY and CDR2 SMNVEV (reference sequence). This CDR3 has 14 amino acids. V lost 3 bases, J lost 1 base, and 9 bases lay in between. CDR3 DNA: TGTGCCAGCAGTTTTGCAGGGACCCAAGAGACCCAGTACTTC. It encodes CASSFAGTQETQYF.

V and J are TRBV28 and TRBJ2-7; 7 positions agree with TRBD1. This CDR3 contains 14 residues. The V and J ends lost 6 bases and 0 bases, in that order; junction bases with no gene match: 5. The germline V gene encodes CDR1 MDHEN and CDR2 SYDVKM. CDR3 sequence (DNA): TGTGCCAGCAGCGTGACAGGGAGCTCCTACGAGCAGTACTTC. It is translated as CASSVTGSSYEQYF.